This T cell receptor beta chain emerged from a study of OX40 agonist ivuxolimab in advanced cancers. Study-level information: Each patient was given ivuxolimab into a vein every 2 weeks, at 0.01 to 10 mg/kg. A diagnosis of hepatocellular carcinoma, melanoma, renal cell or head and neck cancer was present in dose-escalation patients.

Sequenced by immunoSEQ multiplex PCR; TCRdb stores in-frame clones only, minus some. Here the sample spans about 44,000 clones, 65% to 85% being singletons. As to this clone: The antigen remains unidentified. Relative to the germline gene, one junction end is altered; a read error may explain this.

CDR1 and CDR2 from the germline V gene are SGHRS and YFSETQ. The CDR3 is 16 residues long. Overall study results and limits: Compared with CD4+, CD8+ T cells on average had more expanded clones.

Excluded were patients having autoimmune disease history or systemic immunosuppression. Material: CD4+ or CD8+ T cells sorted from blood, obtained in a trial of the OX40 agonist ivuxolimab. This receptor was identified in an adult with an advanced solid tumor such as melanoma, head and neck, liver or kidney cancer. The V and J genes are TRBV5-1 and TRBJ2-7; 10 bases agree with TRBD2. In nucleotides, the CDR3 is TGCGCCAGCAGCAAAGTGACTAGCGGGTTTACCTACGAGCAGTGCTTC. Translation: CASSKVTSGFTYEQCF.